The T cell receptor beta chain described here comes from a study of prognosis after radiotherapy for stage I lung cancer. Study-level background: In total, some 13 men and 6 or 7 women took part as patients, aged roughly 50 to 85 with a median of about 68 years.

From genomic DNA, TCR beta CDR3 was amplified by two-round multiplex PCR. The first PCR round targeted every TRBV and TRBJ gene with specific primers. TCRdb independently ran MiXCR on the multiplex PCR reads; one entry per CDR3 protein. The sample has around 13,000 distinct CDR3 sequences, roughly 43% seen once. The ends were cut back, 3 bases at V and 3 bases at J, with 18 bases in the middle. This CDR3 spans 16 amino acids. The germline V gene encodes CDR1 LGHDT and CDR2 YNNKEL (reference sequence). This clonotype was recorded many times. The antigen is unknown. Node-negative status on CT and PET/CT applied to all patients, none having prior chemotherapy, radiotherapy or other malignancies. Blood was drawn (roughly 6.1 milliliters of peripheral blood) at each of two time points. Study-level points and caveats: Patients who developed distant metastases had lower Shannon entropy after stereotactic body radiation therapy.

This sample comprised PBMCs, obtained before or after stereotactic body radiation therapy (not recorded which). The chain has TRBV3-1 and TRBJ2-7, with a possible D match to TRBD2 (6 bases). The source is a donor over 45 with non-small cell lung cancer. CDR3 nucleotides: TGTGCCAGCAGCCAGCGGGGACTGATGGATTTCTACGAGCAGTACTTC. Translating gives CASSQRGLMDFYEQYF.